The rows below give T cell receptor beta chains drawn from one sample of a study of graft-versus-host responses after intestinal transplantation. Their cognate antigens are unknown. Assay used: immunoSEQ multiplex PCR; TCRdb lists only in-frame clones, some missing. The sample carries about 86,000 clones, around four fifths recorded once. The specimen comprised unstimulated CD8+ T cells sorted from spleen or lymph node cells, sampled before intestinal transplant. These receptors all stem from a human donor who received an intestinal transplant. CDR3s include the opening cysteine and the closing phenylalanine or tryptophan. Each record gives: V gene, CDR3 length, clone size, D gene, J gene, CDR3 DNA, CDR3 protein. The D gene is left open where the match is weak. Clone size is shown for a subset of rows, as once, few, many or a class of expanded clone.

V: TRBV11-2
length: 19
size: -
D: -
J: TRBJ2-1
DNA: TGTGCCAGCAGCTTAGATCCGAGAAGGGACTTCCGCTCCTACAATGAGCAGTTCTTC
CDR3: CASSLDPRRDFRSYNEQFF

V: TRBV2
length: 15
size: -
D: -
J: TRBJ2-3
DNA: TGTGCCAGCAGCAAATCCGGGACTAGCACAGATACGCAGTATTTT
CDR3: CASSKSGTSTDTQYF

V: TRBV6-5
length: 13
size: -
D: -
J: TRBJ2-1
DNA: TGTGCCAGCAGCCACGGGAGCCACAATGAGCAGTTCTTC
CDR3: CASSHGSHNEQFF

V: TRBV6-6
length: 15
size: -
D: -
J: TRBJ2-2
DNA: TGTGCCAGCAGCTGGGGACAGGCGGGAGTGATCGAGCTGTTTTTT
CDR3: CASSWGQAGVIELFF

V: TRBV2
length: 14
size: -
D: TRBD1
J: TRBJ1-1
DNA: TGTGCCAGCGAGCAGGGACAGGGTAACACTGAAGCTTTCTTT
CDR3: CASEQGQGNTEAFF

V: TRBV6-5
length: 15
size: few
D: -
J: TRBJ2-1
DNA: TGTGCCAGCAGTTACTCGACGCAACGGAGCGATGAGCAGTTCTTC
CDR3: CASSYSTQRSDEQFF

V: TRBV11-2
length: 17
size: -
D: TRBD2
J: TRBJ2-1
DNA: TGTGCCAGCAGCCAGGGCGGTAGCGGGAGCTCCTACAATGAGCAGTTCTTC
CDR3: CASSQGGSGSSYNEQFF

V: TRBV28
length: 16
size: -
D: TRBD2
J: TRBJ2-5
DNA: TGTGCCAGCAGTACTAGCGGGAGGGCCAGTCAAGAGACCCAGTACTTC
CDR3: CASSTSGRASQETQYF

V: TRBV5-6
length: 15
size: -
D: TRBD2
J: TRBJ2-7
DNA: TGTGCCAGCAGATCCGGGACTAGCGGACCCTACGAGCAGTACTTC
CDR3: CASRSGTSGPYEQYF

V: TRBV27
length: 15
size: -
D: -
J: TRBJ2-1
DNA: TGTGCCAGCAGTTTATCGCCTGGGCCCTACAATGAGCAGTTCTTC
CDR3: CASSLSPGPYNEQFF

V: TRBV13
length: 15
size: -
D: -
J: TRBJ2-1
DNA: TGTGCCAGCAGCTTCTCTGAGAGCTCCTACAATGAGCAGTTCTTC
CDR3: CASSFSESSYNEQFF

V: TRBV6-5
length: 13
size: -
D: -
J: TRBJ2-1
DNA: TGTGCCAGCCTCGAGGTCAGTGGGGATGAGCAGTTCTTC
CDR3: CASLEVSGDEQFF

V: TRBV7-9
length: 14
size: -
D: -
J: TRBJ2-1
DNA: TGTGCCAGCAGCCCAAAAGGGAAGTACAGTGAGCAGTTCTTC
CDR3: CASSPKGKYSEQFF

V: TRBV21-1
length: 19
size: -
D: -
J: TRBJ2-2
DNA: TGTGCCAGCAGCAAAAGAGAGAGACTAGCGGGAGGGCCCACCGGGGAGCTGTTTTTT
CDR3: CASSKRERLAGGPTGELFF

V: TRBV9
length: 15
size: -
D: -
J: TRBJ1-1
DNA: TGTGCCAGCAGCCCCCAACAGAACATGAACACTGAAGCTTTCTTT
CDR3: CASSPQQNMNTEAFF

V: TRBV29-1
length: 15
size: -
D: -
J: TRBJ2-3
DNA: TGCAGCGTTGAAGGGGTCGCGGCCCGCACAGATACGCAGTATTTT
CDR3: CSVEGVAARTDTQYF

V: TRBV2
length: 14
size: few
D: -
J: TRBJ2-2
DNA: TGTTCCATCAGCGGGACAGTCAACACCGGGGAGCTGTTTTTT
CDR3: CSISGTVNTGELFF

V: TRBV4-1
length: 18
size: once
D: TRBD2
J: TRBJ2-1
DNA: TGCGCCAGCAGCCTAACGAGCGGGGGGGGTAGCTCCTACAATGAGCAGTTCTTC
CDR3: CASSLTSGGGSSYNEQFF

V: TRBV29-1
length: 13
size: -
D: -
J: TRBJ2-2
DNA: TGCAGCGTTGAAGGACAGGGAGGCGGGGAGCTGTTTTTT
CDR3: CSVEGQGGGELFF

V: TRBV6-1
length: 16
size: -
D: TRBD1
J: TRBJ1-6
DNA: TGTGCCAGCAGTGAACCGGACAGGGCAAATCATTCACCCCTCCACTTT
CDR3: CASSEPDRANHSPLHF

V: TRBV19
length: 13
size: -
D: -
J: TRBJ2-7
DNA: TGTGCCAGTAGTATCGGGTTTTCCTACGAGCAGTACTTC
CDR3: CASSIGFSYEQYF

V: TRBV7-2
length: 12
size: -
D: -
J: TRBJ1-3
DNA: TGTGCCAGCAGCTTAGTCACGTCCTACGTATATTTT
CDR3: CASSLVTSYVYF

V: TRBV2
length: 14
size: -
D: TRBD1
J: TRBJ1-6
DNA: TGTGCCAGCAGTGAATGGGGACAGAGCGAACCCCTCCACTTT
CDR3: CASSEWGQSEPLHF

V: TRBV11-3
length: 16
size: few
D: -
J: TRBJ2-1
DNA: TGTGCCAGCAGCTCCAGTGAGGGGAAGAACTACAATGAGCAGTTCTTC
CDR3: CASSSSEGKNYNEQFF

V: TRBV7-2
length: 15
size: -
D: -
J: TRBJ2-7
DNA: TGTGCCAGCAGCTTCGGGGGGCCCCACTCCTACGAGCAGTACTTC
CDR3: CASSFGGPHSYEQYF